A single sample gave rise to the 19 T cell receptor beta chains below, sequenced in a study of vaccination effects on CD4 cells after COVID-19. Scientists isolated CD4+ T cells after a roughly nine-day culture period ended. Vaccine administered to participants consisted of two doses of either BNT162b2 or mRNA-1273. These receptors are not linked to any known antigen. Generated by immunoSEQ multiplex PCR, the TCRdb table keeps only in-frame clones and is missing some. The table lists tens of thousands of clones, 70% to 80% of them singletons, with roughly 2.2% in the top ten. The sample in question was CD4+ T cells from PBMCs cultured without peptide, obtained after COVID-19 vaccination. These TCRs come from a human donor who received a COVID-19 vaccine.

V is TRBV18 and J is TRBJ1-2, with 7 bases lining up with TRBD1. Germline assignment: CDR1 KGHSH and CDR2 LQKENI. Losses at the gene ends were 3 bases for V and 4 bases for J; bases not matched to a gene: 11. This CDR3 is 16 amino acids long. The CDR3 sequence is CASSPDVGTAGYGYTF. The CDR3 region has the DNA TGTGCCAGCTCACCTGATGTAGGGACAGCGGGCTATGGCTACACCTTC.

The V and J genes are TRBV29-1 and TRBJ2-7, with 7 bases matching TRBD1. Trimming at V came to 4 bases and at J to 4 bases, leaving 7 bases not matched to a gene. Germline V gene data show CDR1 as SQVTM and CDR2 as ANQGSEA. CDR3 size: 13 residues. The CDR3 coding sequence is TGCAGCGTTGTGACGGGACAGACTTACGAGCAGTACGTC. Translating it yields CSVVTGQTYEQYV.

V gene TRBV7-2 combines with J gene TRBJ2-7, with D possibly TRBD1 on 5 matching bases. The V end was cut by 2 bases, the J end by 3 bases, with 14 bases between. This CDR3 has 15 residues. Germline-derived CDR1 and CDR2 are SGHTA and FQGNSA. CDR3 DNA: TGTGCCAGCAGCTTAACCCAGGGAACTCACTACGAGCAGTACGTC. This translates into CASSLTQGTHYEQYV.

The gene calls are TRBV7-3 and TRBJ1-1, with TRBD1 matching 8 bases. Germline V lookup: CDR1 SGHTA, CDR2 FQGTGA. V dropped 5 bases and J dropped 11; count of bases not matched to a gene: 7. This CDR3 contains 12 residues. CDR3 DNA: TGTGCCAGCAGCCCCGGACAGGGCCGGGCTTTCTTT. Protein: CASSPGQGRAFF. Variable domain in full (rest from reference TRBV7-3 and TRBJ1-1): GAGVSQTPSNKVTEKGKYVELRCDPISGHTALYWYRQSLGQGPEFLIYFQGTGAADDSGLPNDRFFAVRPEGSVSTLKIQRTERGDSAVYLCASSPGQGRAFFGQGTRLTVV.

This chain connects TRBV10-3 to TRBJ2-7; D gene uncertain. Per germline, CDR1 ENHRY and CDR2 SYGVKD. The CDR3 length is 13 residues. Trimming stripped 4 bases from V and 6 bases from J, with 13 bases between. CDR3 loop: CAISAHQPGEQYV. CDR3 nucleotide sequence: TGTGCCATCAGTGCACATCAACCGGGCGAGCAGTACGTC.

V gene TRBV24-1 combines with J gene TRBJ1-1; D not resolved. The CDR3 is 12 residues long. Per the germline V gene, CDR1 is KGHDR and CDR2 is SFDVKD. V was shortened by 3 bases and J by 2 bases, with 3 bases between the two germline ends. As DNA, the CDR3 is TGTGCCACCAGTGATCACAACACTGAAGCTTTCTTT. Translating gives CATSDHNTEAFF.

J is TRBJ2-1 and V is TRBV7-2; 7 positions match TRBD1. Germline values: CDR1 SGHTA, CDR2 FQGNSA. CDR3 length equals 15 residues. V dropped 5 bases and J dropped 0; count of bases not matched to a gene: 4. As DNA, the CDR3 is TGTGCCAGCAGCCAGAGGGACAGCTCCTACAATGAGCAGTTCTTC. Translated: CASSQRDSSYNEQFF. Full variable domain (rest looked up from reference TRBV7-2 and TRBJ2-1): GAGVSQSPSNKVTEKGKDVELRCDPISGHTALYWYRQSLGQGLEFLIYFQGNSAPDKSGLPSDRFSAERTGGSVSTLTIQRTQQEDSAVYLCASSQRDSSYNEQFFGPGTRLTVL.

V gene TRBV6-6 combines with J gene TRBJ1-5, with a possible D match to TRBD1 (6 bases). Germline CDR1 reads MNHNY; CDR2 reads SVGAGI (reference sequence). CDR3 size: 16 residues. The V gene lost 5 bases and the J gene lost 6 bases, with 20 bases spanning the gap. For the CDR3, the DNA is TGTGCCAGCAGTGTCACCTCGGGGGCAGGGGTTCAGCCCCAGCATTTT. Amino acids: CASSVTSGAGVQPQHF.

The rearrangement uses TRBV5-1 and TRBJ1-1; TRBD1 aligns across 11 bases. The junction had 8 bases not matched to a gene; V was cut back by 4 bases and J by 3 bases. The CDR3 sequence is 16 residues long. Germline CDR1 is SGHRS and CDR2 is YFSETQ. The CDR3 DNA follows: TGCGCCAGCAGCCCCGGACAGGGGGCAGGGGACACTGAAGCTTTCTTT. Translating gives CASSPGQGAGDTEAFF.

V and J are TRBV30 and TRBJ2-3, with TRBD2 matching over 11 bases. The V gene end was trimmed by 3 bases and the J gene end by 4 bases; junction bases not matched to a gene: 6. Germline CDR1 and CDR2: GTSNPN and SVGIG (reference sequence). The CDR3 totals 15 residues. This CDR3 is CAWRYSGGAPDTQYF. CDR3 DNA: TGTGCCTGGAGGTATAGCGGGGGGGCCCCAGATACGCAGTATTTT.

V is TRBV4-1 and J is TRBJ1-4, with a tentative D call TRBD1 (5 bases). V lost 1 base and J 5 bases, leaving 8 bases between the germline ends. The CDR3 sequence is 14 residues long. Germline CDR1 reads MGHRA; CDR2 reads YSYEKL. CDR3 in DNA: TGCGCCAGCAGCCAAGCGGGGACGAATGAAAAACTGTTTTTT. It codes for CASSQAGTNEKLFF.

The chain links TRBV9 to TRBJ1-1; the D gene is possibly TRBD1 (6 bases). Germline CDR1 and CDR2: SGDLS and YYNGEE. This CDR3 spans 12 amino acids. V gave up 7 bases and J gave up 8 bases, with 15 bases separating them. The CDR3 loop reads CASGGAFGEAFF. Written as DNA, the CDR3 is TGTGCCAGCGGGGGGGCTTTCGGCGAAGCTTTCTTT.

The chain has TRBV5-4 and TRBJ2-2, with D tentatively TRBD1 or TRBD2 (6 bases each). V shed 4 bases and J shed 1 base, with 11 bases lying between them. From germline, CDR1 is SGHNT and CDR2 YYREEE (reference sequence). The CDR3 is 15 residues long. CDR3 coding DNA: TGTGCCAGCAGCGTCGGGGGACAGAACACCGGGGAGCTGTTTTTT. This encodes CASSVGGQNTGELFF. Filled out from reference TRBV5-4 and TRBJ2-2, the complete variable domain reads ETGVTQSPTHLIKTRGQQVTLRCSSQSGHNTVSWYQQALGQGPQFIFQYYREEENGRGNFPPRFSGLQFPNYSSELNVNALELDDSALYLCASSVGGQNTGELFFGEGSRLTVL.

The rearrangement links TRBV28 to TRBJ2-1; 9 bases line up with TRBD1. The germline V gene has CDR1 MDHEN and CDR2 SYDVKM. The CDR3 runs to 14 residues. Trimming at V came to 5 bases and at J to 14 bases, leaving 13 bases not matched to a gene. CDR3 in DNA: TGTGCCAGCAGTCCAAGTCTCGGGACAGGGTGGAAGTTCTTC. It encodes CASSPSLGTGWKFF.

The chain recombines TRBV4-2 with TRBJ1-1; no clear D. Germline lookup yields CDR1 LGHNA and CDR2 YNFKEQ. The CDR3 has 11 amino acids. The V and J ends lost 5 bases and 3 bases respectively, with 4 bases between them. As DNA, the CDR3 is TGTGCCAGCAGCAGAGACACTGAAGCTTTCTTT. This translates into CASSRDTEAFF.

The V and J genes are TRBV9 and TRBJ1-1; D is ambiguous. This CDR3 region has 13 residues. CDR1 and CDR2 from the germline V gene are SGDLS and YYNGEE. The V and J ends lost 0 bases and 3 bases respectively, with 6 bases between them. The CDR3 is CASSVASDTEAFF. DNA for the CDR3: TGTGCCAGCAGCGTAGCTAGCGACACTGAAGCTTTCTTT.

The V call is TRBV23-1, the J call TRBJ1-1; D call uncertain. TRBV23-1 is assigned to the ORF class and has an uncertain function. CDR3 length: 13 residues. Trimming took off 7 bases at V and 5 bases at J, with 14 bases between the two ends. The CDR3 protein is CASNIPPGTEAFF. DNA for the CDR3: TGCGCCAGCAACATTCCCCCGGGGACTGAAGCTTTCTTT.

The CDR3 region is CASIIPPGSALHF. As DNA, the CDR3 is TGTGCCAGCATTATTCCCCCGGGATCGGCCCTCCACTTT. V and J are TRBV12-3 or TRBV12-4 and TRBJ1-6, with D unclear. V was pared by 7 bases and J by 14 bases, with 18 bases between. This CDR3 is 13 amino acids long.

The count of this clone is one. This chain uses TRBV5-4 with TRBJ2-3; D remains ambiguous. Germline V lookup: CDR1 SGHNT, CDR2 YYREEE (reference sequence). The germline V and J ends were trimmed by 1 base and 4 bases, with 7 bases remaining between them. This CDR3 region has 13 residues. The CDR3 here is CASSLKGADTQYF. The CDR3 region has the DNA TGTGCCAGCAGCTTGAAGGGCGCAGATACGCAGTATTTT.